This T cell receptor beta chain is from a study of blood T cell repertoires in COVID-19. Turning to the study itself: There were acute and convalescent COVID-19 samples, and they came from the United States, Italy and Spain. Sources were T cells, B-cell-depleted T cells, or PBMCs; the material itself was cDNA or gDNA.

Under the authors' procedure: Reference gene primer amplification in the assay estimated nucleated cell counts. This table comes from immunoSEQ multiplex PCR, and its TCRdb copy is limited to in-frame clones, with some not included. Clonal size and the V and J genes are those of that table, whereas D and trimming came from the DNA. The sample has under 250,000 clones; roughly nine tenths are singletons. The length of the CDR3 is 14 residues. Germline lookup yields CDR1 LNHDA and CDR2 SQIVND (reference sequence). V was cut by 7 bases and J by 2 bases, with 12 bases left in between. The sequenced sample was peripheral blood. V usage is TRBV19 and J usage is TRBJ1-5; possible D gene TRBD1, 6 bases. The sequence was collected from a man aged 55 to 70 with acute or convalescent COVID-19. For the CDR3, the DNA is TGTGCCAGTACCAGGGGCAGGGGCAATCAGCCCCAGCATTTT. This translates into CASTRGRGNQPQHF.